In its sample, the clone carrying this T cell receptor beta chain was seen a few times. Its target is unknown. TCRdb's table, derived via immunoSEQ multiplex PCR, lists solely in-frame clones and lacks some. Of over 100,000 clones listed, roughly 84% are singletons. These data belong to a study of T cell responses to AZD1222 COVID-19 vaccine. Study conclusions and caveats: Donors were chiefly white British, with a greater number of females, and clonal diversity was perhaps underestimated. Across the whole spike, CD4 TCRs peaked at regions 160-218 and 743-854. Only after the peak T cell response were repertoires sampled.

The CDR3 length is 14 residues. V shed 5 bases, J shed 4 bases, and the junction held 6 bases outside the gene matches. Germline values: CDR1 MNHEY, CDR2 SVGAGI. The specimen comprised peripheral blood, sampled on day 0 of AZD1222 vaccination. The sequence came from an adult in good health. The V gene is TRBV6-5, the J gene TRBJ2-7; 9 nucleotides match TRBD1. This chain's CDR3 is CASSQRDREYEQYF. For the CDR3, the DNA is TGTGCCAGCAGTCAAAGGGACAGGGAGTACGAGCAGTACTTC.